This TCR beta chain was observed in a study of molecular identifiers for immune sequencing clone quantification. TCRdb called the PCR reads again in MiXCR, with one record for every CDR3 protein. Of about 500,000 distinct CDR3 sequences in the sample, around 23% were seen once. Germline V gene data show CDR1 as SGHVS and CDR2 as FNYEAQ. The CDR3 length is 11 residues. Trimming removed 1 base at V and 10 bases at J, with 7 bases between. This clonotype was seen more than once but under ten times. The specimen was naive CD8+ T cells from blood, with Jurkat cell RNA spiked in. Stated subset: FACS-sorted CD8+CD4-CCR7+CD45RA+ naive T cells. The TCR was taken from a human donor in good health. Some libraries in this study had Jurkat cell RNA spiked in. The V gene is TRBV7-6, the J gene TRBJ1-1; D is unresolved. The CDR3: CASSLGAGAFF. CDR3 nucleotides: TGTGCCAGCAGCTTAGGCGCTGGAGCTTTCTTT. Drawing the rest from reference TRBV7-6 and TRBJ1-1, the complete variable domain is GAGVSQSPRYKVTKRGQDVALRCDPISGHVSLYWYRQALGQGPEFLTYFNYEAQQDKSGLPNDRFSAERPEGSISTLTIQRTEQRDSAMYRCASSLGAGAFFGQGTRLTVV.